These 3 T cell receptor beta chains were all obtained from the same sample, sequenced in a study of regulatory T cells in long-lasting Graves disease. Documented time point: persistent/refractory GD, antithyroid drugs over 5 years with positive TRAb. PBMCs provided the RNA from which the TCR library was made. Researchers made TCR beta libraries by using iRepertoire HTBI primers and running Arm-PCR on CDR3 regions. MiXCR, applied by TCRdb to the multiplex PCR reads, yields one record per CDR3 protein. The sample contains 500,000 to 800,000 distinct CDR3 sequences, about 30% of which appear only once. This sample comprised peripheral blood mononuclear cells (PBMCs), obtained when the disease was refractory, from a patient treated with antithyroid drugs. The origin of the receptors is a female donor with Graves disease.

This clonotype showed up just a few times. This chain joins TRBV15 and TRBJ1-5; maybe TRBD1 (5 bases). There are 15 residues in the CDR3. Trimming pared 1 base from V and 2 bases from J, leaving 9 bases between. Germline V gives CDR1 LNHNV, CDR2 YYDKDF (reference sequence). The chain's CDR3 is CATSRGQTRNQPQHF. DNA for the CDR3: TGTGCCACCAGCAGAGGACAGACCCGCAATCAGCCCCAGCATTTT.

This clonotype occurred many times. This rearrangement joins TRBV12-3 or TRBV12-4 to TRBJ1-1; 7 bases are a match to TRBD1. V shed 7 bases and J 1 base; nucleotides not matched to a gene: 6. This CDR3 has 14 residues. The CDR3 coding sequence is TGTGCCAGCAACCCGGGACAGCCGAACACTGAAGCTTTCTTT. Protein sequence: CASNPGQPNTEAFF.

CDR3 DNA: TGCAGTGCGTTGGACAGGACCCCCTACAATGAGCAGTTCTTC. Its translation is CSALDRTPYNEQFF. The V and J genes are TRBV20-1 and TRBJ2-1, with TRBD1 matching 7 bases. The CDR3 sequence is 14 residues long. The V segment lost 6 bases and the J segment 2 bases; nucleotides outside the gene matches: 7. The V gene's germline CDR1 is DFQATT and CDR2 SNEGSKA (reference sequence).